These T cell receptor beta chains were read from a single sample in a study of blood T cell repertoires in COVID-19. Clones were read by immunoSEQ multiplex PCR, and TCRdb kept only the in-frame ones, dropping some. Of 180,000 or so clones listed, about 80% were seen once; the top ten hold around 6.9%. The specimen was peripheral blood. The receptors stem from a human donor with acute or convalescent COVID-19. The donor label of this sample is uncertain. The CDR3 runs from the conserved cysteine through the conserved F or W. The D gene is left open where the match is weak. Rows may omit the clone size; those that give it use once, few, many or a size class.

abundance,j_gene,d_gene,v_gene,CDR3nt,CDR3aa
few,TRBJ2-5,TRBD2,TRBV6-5,TGTGCCAGCAAACTAGCGGGAGGACCCCGGGAGACCCAGTACTTC,CASKLAGGPRETQYF
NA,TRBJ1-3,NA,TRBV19,TGTGCCAGTAGTATAGATCCGGGGAGCTCTGGAAACACCATATATTTT,CASSIDPGSSGNTIYF
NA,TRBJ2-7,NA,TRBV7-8,TGTGCCAGCACTTACGGCAGGGGCAGATACGAGCAGTACTTC,CASTYGRGRYEQYF
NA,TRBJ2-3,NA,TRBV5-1,TGCGCCAGCAGCTTGGGGCAGGCAGGCACAGATACGCAGTATTTT,CASSLGQAGTDTQYF
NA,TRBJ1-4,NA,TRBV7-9,TGTGCCAGCAGCTTAGGGGCAGGGGAAAAACTGTTTTTT,CASSLGAGEKLFF
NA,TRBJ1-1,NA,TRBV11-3,TGTGCCAGCAGCTTAGATGGTCGACAAAGTGAAGCTTTCTTT,CASSLDGRQSEAFF
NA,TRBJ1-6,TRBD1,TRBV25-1,TGTGCCAGCAGTGAATATCCACAGGGGGGAAATAATTCACCCCTCCACTTT,CASSEYPQGGNNSPLHF
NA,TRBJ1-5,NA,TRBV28,TGTGCCAGCAGCCCGGGCAGAACAGGTAGAGAGCAGCCCCAGCATTTT,CASSPGRTGREQPQHF
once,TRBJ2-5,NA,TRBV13,TGTGCCAGCAGCTTAGGCCGAACAGAAGAGACCCAGTACTTC,CASSLGRTEETQYF
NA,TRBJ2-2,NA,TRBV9,TGTGCCAGCAGCGTAGGGCTAGCTCCCGGGGAGCTGTTTTTT,CASSVGLAPGELFF
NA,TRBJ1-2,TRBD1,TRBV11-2,TGTGCCAGCAGCCCCGACAGGGGACACTATGGCTACACCTTC,CASSPDRGHYGYTF
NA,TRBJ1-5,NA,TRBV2,TGTGCCACCGGCCGACAGGGCAATCAGCCCCAGCATTTT,CATGRQGNQPQHF
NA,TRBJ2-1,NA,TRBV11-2,TGTGCCAGCAGCTTAGGGGGGCTTTTCTACAATGAGCAGTTCTTC,CASSLGGLFYNEQFF
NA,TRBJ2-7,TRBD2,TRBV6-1,TGTGCCAGCAGTGAGACTAGCGGGAGGAACGAGCAGTACTTC,CASSETSGRNEQYF
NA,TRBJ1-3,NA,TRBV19,TGTGCCAGTAGCCCGTCCAAGGGGCTATCTTCGGCTGGAAACACCATATATTTT,CASSPSKGLSSAGNTIYF
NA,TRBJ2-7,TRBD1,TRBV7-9,TGTGCCAGCAGCTTAGGGGACAGTGGGCCCTACGAGCAGTACTTC,CASSLGDSGPYEQYF
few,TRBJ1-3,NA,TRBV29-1,TGCAGCGTCCGAACGGGATCAAGCTCTGGAAACACCATATATTTT,CSVRTGSSSGNTIYF
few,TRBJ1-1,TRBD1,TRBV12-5,TGTGCTAGTGGGACCGGGACAGACTACATCAGAGCTTTCTTT,CASGTGTDYIRAFF
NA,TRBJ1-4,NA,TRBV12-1,TGTGCCAGCAGCCCCCGACGGCGGGACAGGGATGAAAAACTGTTTTTT,CASSPRRRDRDEKLFF
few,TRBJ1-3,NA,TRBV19,TGTGCCAGTAGTATCGACAGAAACTCTGGAAACACCATATATTTT,CASSIDRNSGNTIYF
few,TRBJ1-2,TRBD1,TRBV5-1,TGCGCCAGCAGCTTGGCCCGGCAGGGGGCCCCCTTCTATGGCTACACCTTC,CASSLARQGAPFYGYTF
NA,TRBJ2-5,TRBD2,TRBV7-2,TGTGCCTCTCGTAGAGGTTTTAGCGGGAGCGAGACCCAGTACTTC,CASRRGFSGSETQYF
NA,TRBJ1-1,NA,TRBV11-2,TGTGCCAGCAGCCGGGACATCATGAACACTGAAGCTTTCTTT,CASSRDIMNTEAFF
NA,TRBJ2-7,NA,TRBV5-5,TGTGCCAGCAGCTTGAGAGGGGGTGATGAGCAGTACTTC,CASSLRGGDEQYF
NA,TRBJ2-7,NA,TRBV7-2,TGTGCCAGCAGCTTAGGGCGGGACTACGAGCAGTACTTC,CASSLGRDYEQYF
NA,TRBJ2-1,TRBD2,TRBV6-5,TGTGCCAGCACTATACATAGTAGCGGGATCAATGAGCAGTTCTTC,CASTIHSSGINEQFF
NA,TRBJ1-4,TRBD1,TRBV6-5,TGTGCCAGCAGGCTACAGGGGGCAGGGGAAAAACTGTTTTTT,CASRLQGAGEKLFF
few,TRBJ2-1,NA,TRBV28,TGTGCCAGCATAAGGGGGAGGGCCGGGGTAAATGAGCAGTTCTTC,CASIRGRAGVNEQFF
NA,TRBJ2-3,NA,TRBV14,TGTGCCAGCAGCGAAACAGGGATTAGCACAGATACGCAGTATTTT,CASSETGISTDTQYF
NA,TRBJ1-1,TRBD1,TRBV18,TGTGCCAGCTCACAAGGACAGGGAGGCACTGAAGCTTTCTTT,CASSQGQGGTEAFF
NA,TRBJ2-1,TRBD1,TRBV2,TGTGCCAGCAGTATACAGGGGGCTTCCTACAATGAGCAGTTCTTC,CASSIQGASYNEQFF
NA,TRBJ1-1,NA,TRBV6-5,TGTGCCAGCAGCGGAGGTGCCTGGGCTGAAGCTTTCTTT,CASSGGAWAEAFF
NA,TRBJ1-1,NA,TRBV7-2,TGTGCCAGCAGCGTAGCAACAGGGACTGAAGCTTTCTTT,CASSVATGTEAFF
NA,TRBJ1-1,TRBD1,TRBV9,TGTGCCAGCAGCCCCAGAGGACAGGTTGGGGGCACTGAAGCTTTCTTT,CASSPRGQVGGTEAFF
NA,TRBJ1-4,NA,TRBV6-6,TGTGCCAGCAGACATCAGGGCTCTAATGAAAAACTGTTTTTT,CASRHQGSNEKLFF
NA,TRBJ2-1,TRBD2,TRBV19,TGTGCCAGTAGTGGACTAGCGGGTCGGCGGGGTGAGCAGTTCTTC,CASSGLAGRRGEQFF
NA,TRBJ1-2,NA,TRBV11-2,TGTGCCAGCAGCTTAGATTCAGGCAGGGGCGGGGGCTACACCTTC,CASSLDSGRGGGYTF
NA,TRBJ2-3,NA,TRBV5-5,TGTGCCAGCAGCTTGATTTCCGGGTTCACAGATACGCAGTATTTT,CASSLISGFTDTQYF
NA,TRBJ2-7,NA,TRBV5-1,TGCGCCAGCAGCTTGCGCGGACTGCCGTACGAGCAGTACTTC,CASSLRGLPYEQYF
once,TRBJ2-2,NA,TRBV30,TGTGCCTGGGCGGGTATCCGGGAGCTGTTTTTT,CAWAGIRELFF
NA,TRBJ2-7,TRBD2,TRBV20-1,TGCAGTGCTAGTAGCGGGAGGGCCCGAAACGAGCAGTACTTC,CSASSGRARNEQYF
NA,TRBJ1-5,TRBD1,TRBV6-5,TGTGCCAGCAGATCGACAGGGGTCGGGAATCAGCCCCAGCATTTT,CASRSTGVGNQPQHF
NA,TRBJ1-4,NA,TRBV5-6,TGTGCCAGCAGCTTGTACGGGGTTCTAAATGAAAAACTGTTTTTT,CASSLYGVLNEKLFF
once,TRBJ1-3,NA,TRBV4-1,TGCGCCAGCAGCCAAGGATGGGGCAGGGAAAGTGGAAACACCATATATTTT,CASSQGWGRESGNTIYF